The following is a TCR beta chain sequence with its context. The antigen is not known. Trimming removed 1 base from V and 0 bases from J, with 4 bases in between. The V gene's germline CDR1 is SGHTA and CDR2 FQGNSA. CDR3 length: 14 amino acids. The PCR contained 60 Vbeta and 13 Jbeta primers. The protocol was immunoSEQ multiplex PCR, while the TCRdb copy is restricted to in-frame clones and leaves out a portion. Among 150,000 or so clones listed, 70% to 80% were seen once. This sample is drawn from a study of cytomegalovirus exposure and HLA in healthy donors. General study results and limits: Immune exposure data for these donors was limited to CMV serostatus.

The chain recombines TRBV7-2 with TRBJ1-5; no firm D call. The source material was PBMCs. This receptor was identified in a young man in good health and CMV-seropositive. The chain's CDR3 is CASSLVYSNQPQHF. CDR3 DNA: TGTGCCAGCAGCTTAGTATATAGCAATCAGCCCCAGCATTTT. Filled out from reference TRBV7-2 and TRBJ1-5, the complete variable domain reads GAGVSQSPSNKVTEKGKDVELRCDPISGHTALYWYRQSLGQGLEFLIYFQGNSAPDKSGLPSDRFSAERTGGSVSTLTIQRTQQEDSAVYLCASSLVYSNQPQHFGDGTRLSIL.